The rows below give T cell receptor beta chains drawn from one sample of a study of cytotoxic CD8 clonotypes in ibrutinib-treated CLL. The assay was immunoSEQ multiplex PCR, and TCRdb's table has in-frame clones only and misses some. Altogether 250,000 to 350,000 clones are present, approximately 79% being singletons, with the ten largest covering roughly 5.7%. The sequenced sample was PBMCs, obtained at disease progression, from a patient treated with ibrutinib. The receptor source for this set is a human donor with chronic lymphocytic leukemia. The CDR3 runs from the conserved cysteine through the conserved F or W. The order of the fields is D gene, V gene, J gene, clone size, CDR3 DNA, CDR3 protein. A D gene is named only where the DNA matches it firmly. Not all rows give a size; the values are once, few, many and, for expanded clones, a class.

TRBD1	TRBV5-1	TRBJ1-3	NA	TGCGCCAGCAGTCCTCAAACCGGGACAGGAGGAAACACCATATATTTT	CASSPQTGTGGNTIYF
TRBD1	TRBV19	TRBJ2-7	once	TGTGCCAGTAAAAGACTAGGACAGGGGGAGTACGAGCAGTACTTC	CASKRLGQGEYEQYF
TRBD2	TRBV7-9	TRBJ2-2	NA	TGTGCCAGCAGCCCCAGCGGGGGAGCCTTCACCGGGGAGCTGTTTTTT	CASSPSGGAFTGELFF
NA	TRBV4-1	TRBJ1-6	NA	TGCGCCAGCAGCCAATATTCCGAATATAATTCACCCCTCCACTTT	CASSQYSEYNSPLHF
TRBD2	TRBV15	TRBJ2-1	NA	TGTGCCACCAGCAGATTGCGGGAGTCAACAAGCTCCTACAATGAGCAGTTCTTC	CATSRLRESTSSYNEQFF
TRBD2	TRBV28	TRBJ2-1	NA	TGTGCCAGCAGGGCTAGCGGGAGGTATGAGCAGTTCTTC	CASRASGRYEQFF
NA	TRBV18	TRBJ2-3	once	TGTGCCAGCTCACCATCGATTGGCCCCACAGATACGCAGTATTTT	CASSPSIGPTDTQYF
NA	TRBV5-1	TRBJ2-2	NA	TGCGCCAGCAGCTTCAAAGGGGCGAACACCGGGGAGCTGTTTTTT	CASSFKGANTGELFF
TRBD1	TRBV28	TRBJ2-3	NA	TGTGCCAGCAGTCCGGACAGGGGGCGGGATACGCAGTATTTT	CASSPDRGRDTQYF
NA	TRBV9	TRBJ2-6	NA	TGTGCCAGCAGCGGCTCCCAGGGACTGCATGGCGGGGCCAACGTCCTGACTTTC	CASSGSQGLHGGANVLTF
TRBD1	TRBV30	TRBJ2-7	few	TGTGCCTGGCCTCCTCACAGGGGCCCAGGGGCCTACGAGCAGTACTTC	CAWPPHRGPGAYEQYF
TRBD2	TRBV9	TRBJ2-1	once	TGTGCCAGCAGCGCCAGCGGGAGTCCCCACAATGAGCAGTTCTTC	CASSASGSPHNEQFF
NA	TRBV7-6	TRBJ2-7	NA	TGTGCCAGCAGCCGGGGACTCAGGGGCTACGAGCAGTACTTC	CASSRGLRGYEQYF
NA	TRBV4-1	TRBJ1-6	NA	TGCGCCAGCAGCCAAGGGTTCTCTAAGGCTCATTCACCCCTCCACTTT	CASSQGFSKAHSPLHF
NA	TRBV5-1	TRBJ2-6	NA	TGCGCCAGCAGCTTCTCGGAGCTGAACGTCCTGACTTTC	CASSFSELNVLTF
NA	TRBV19	TRBJ1-1	NA	TGTGCCAGTACCAAAGGAGGCAGTCTAACTGAAGCTTTCTTT	CASTKGGSLTEAFF
NA	TRBV29-1	TRBJ2-3	once	TGCAGCCCTAATAGGGCAGGGGGCACAGATACGCAGTATTTT	CSPNRAGGTDTQYF
TRBD2	TRBV7-3	TRBJ2-3	once	TGTGCCAGCAGCCGGACTAGTGCAGATACGCAGTATTTT	CASSRTSADTQYF
NA	TRBV23-1	TRBJ1-6	few	TGCGCCAGCAGTCCACGGACCCGGCTGGCTTCACCCCTCCACTTT	CASSPRTRLASPLHF
NA	TRBV27	TRBJ1-1	NA	TGTGCCAGCAGGGAGCGTGGGGTGTACACTGAAGCTTTCTTT	CASRERGVYTEAFF
NA	TRBV9	TRBJ2-7	NA	TGTGCCAGCAGCCTGACTATTTCCCACGAGCAGTACTTC	CASSLTISHEQYF
NA	TRBV6-6	TRBJ1-1	NA	TGTGCCAGCAGTTTACCCACAGGGCCAGGGGCTGAAGCTTTCTTT	CASSLPTGPGAEAFF
NA	TRBV6-5	TRBJ2-7	NA	TGTGCCAGCAGTTACCGTACTCGTTCCTACGAGCAGTACTTC	CASSYRTRSYEQYF
NA	TRBV13	TRBJ1-1	NA	TGTGCCAGCAGCTTAGGTAGGGGAGCCGAAAACACTGAAGCTTTCTTT	CASSLGRGAENTEAFF
TRBD1	TRBV27	TRBJ1-4	NA	TGTGCCAGCAGACAATTAGGGGGCGATGAAAAACTGTTTTTT	CASRQLGGDEKLFF
TRBD2	TRBV18	TRBJ2-7	NA	TGTGCCAGCTCACCACTCCCGCCTAGCGGGGTATACGAGCAGTACTTC	CASSPLPPSGVYEQYF
NA	TRBV6-1	TRBJ2-7	NA	TGTGCCAGCATCCCAGGGGTGGGCTACGAGCAGTACTTC	CASIPGVGYEQYF
TRBD1	TRBV4-1	TRBJ1-4	NA	TGCGCCAGCAGCCCCAGGGGGAGGGCTACTAATGAAAAACTGTTTTTT	CASSPRGRATNEKLFF
NA	TRBV7-3	TRBJ2-3	NA	TGTGCCAGCAGTATAGACGGGTATAGCACAGATACGCAGTATTTT	CASSIDGYSTDTQYF
NA	TRBV9	TRBJ1-2	NA	TGTGCCAGCAGCGTAGCCGGCGACGGCTACACCTTC	CASSVAGDGYTF
NA	TRBV5-6	TRBJ1-2	NA	TGTGCCAGCAGCTTGGGAGGATATAACTATGGCTACACCTTC	CASSLGGYNYGYTF
TRBD2	TRBV19	TRBJ2-2	NA	TGTGCCAGTAGTATAGGGGATTGGACTAGCCTAAACACCGGGGAGCTGTTTTTT	CASSIGDWTSLNTGELFF
NA	TRBV6-4	TRBJ1-2	NA	TGTGCCAGCAGTGCCGTGAGGGGTCCTAACTATGGCTACACCTTC	CASSAVRGPNYGYTF
TRBD1	TRBV7-9	TRBJ1-2	NA	TGTGCCAGCAGCGACCCGACAGGGGACTATGGCTACACCTTC	CASSDPTGDYGYTF
NA	TRBV9	TRBJ2-2	NA	TGTGCCAGCAGCGAGAGAGTAGGGGGCACCGGGGAGCTGTTTTTT	CASSERVGGTGELFF
NA	TRBV5-8	TRBJ1-1	NA	TGTGCCAGCAGCTTAGACAGCCTGAACACTGAAGCTTTCTTT	CASSLDSLNTEAFF
TRBD1	TRBV2	TRBJ2-7	NA	TGTGCCAGCAGTGAAGCGCGGACAGGGAACCCCTACGAGCAGTACTTC	CASSEARTGNPYEQYF